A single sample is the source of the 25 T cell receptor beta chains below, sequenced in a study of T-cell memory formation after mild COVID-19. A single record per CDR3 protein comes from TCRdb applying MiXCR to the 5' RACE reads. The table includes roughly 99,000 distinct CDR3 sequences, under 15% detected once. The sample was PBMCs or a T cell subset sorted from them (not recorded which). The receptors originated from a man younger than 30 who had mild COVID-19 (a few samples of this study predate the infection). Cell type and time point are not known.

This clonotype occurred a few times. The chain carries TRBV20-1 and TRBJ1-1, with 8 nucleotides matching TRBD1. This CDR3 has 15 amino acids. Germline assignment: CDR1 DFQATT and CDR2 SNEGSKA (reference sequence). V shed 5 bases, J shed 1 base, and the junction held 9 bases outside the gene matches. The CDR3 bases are TGCAGTGCTTGGGAAATAGGGACAGGGAACACTGAAGCTTTCTTT. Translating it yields CSAWEIGTGNTEAFF.

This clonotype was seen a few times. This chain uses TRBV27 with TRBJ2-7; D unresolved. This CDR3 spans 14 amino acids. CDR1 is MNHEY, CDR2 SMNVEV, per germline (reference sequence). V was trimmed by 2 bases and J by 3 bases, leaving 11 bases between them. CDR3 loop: CASSLNPIYYEQYF. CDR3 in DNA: TGTGCCAGCAGTTTAAATCCCATATACTACGAGCAGTACTTC.

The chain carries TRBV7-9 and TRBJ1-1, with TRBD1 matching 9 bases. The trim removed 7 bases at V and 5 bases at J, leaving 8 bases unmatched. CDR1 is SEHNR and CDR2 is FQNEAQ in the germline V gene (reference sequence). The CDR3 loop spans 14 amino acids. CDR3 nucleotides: TGTGCCAGCATGACAGGGGGAGGGTGGACTGAAGCTTTCTTT. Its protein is CASMTGGGWTEAFF.

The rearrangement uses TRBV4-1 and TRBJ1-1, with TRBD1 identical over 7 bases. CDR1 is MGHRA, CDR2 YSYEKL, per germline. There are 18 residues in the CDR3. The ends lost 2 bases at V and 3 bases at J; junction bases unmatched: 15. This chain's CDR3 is CASSQRPRSTGRYTEAFF. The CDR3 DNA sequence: TGCGCCAGCAGCCAACGCCCGAGATCGACAGGGAGGTACACTGAAGCTTTCTTT.

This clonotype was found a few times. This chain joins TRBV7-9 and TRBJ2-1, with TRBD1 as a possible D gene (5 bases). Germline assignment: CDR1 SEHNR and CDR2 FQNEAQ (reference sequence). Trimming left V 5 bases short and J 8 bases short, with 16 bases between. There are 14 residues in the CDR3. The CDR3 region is CASSSDSSHYEQFF. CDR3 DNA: TGTGCCAGCAGCAGTGACAGTTCCCACTATGAGCAGTTCTTC. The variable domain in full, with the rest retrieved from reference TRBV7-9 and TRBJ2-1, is DTGVSQNPRHKITKRGQNVTFRCDPISEHNRLYWYRQTLGQGPEFLTYFQNEAQLEKSRLLSDRFSAERPKGSFSTLEIQRTEQGDSAMYLCASSSDSSHYEQFFGPGTRLTVL.

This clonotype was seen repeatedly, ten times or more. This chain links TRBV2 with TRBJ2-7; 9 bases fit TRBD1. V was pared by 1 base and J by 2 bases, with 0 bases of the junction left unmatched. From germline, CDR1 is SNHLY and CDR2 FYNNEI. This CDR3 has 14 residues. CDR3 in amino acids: CASSEGTGAYEQYV. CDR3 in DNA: TGTGCCAGCAGTGAAGGGACAGGGGCCTACGAGCAGTACGTC.

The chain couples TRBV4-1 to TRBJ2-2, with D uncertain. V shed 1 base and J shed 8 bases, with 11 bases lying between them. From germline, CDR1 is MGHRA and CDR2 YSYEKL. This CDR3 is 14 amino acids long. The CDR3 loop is CASSQATFGGELFF. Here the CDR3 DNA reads TGCGCCAGCAGCCAAGCCACGTTCGGAGGGGAGCTGTTTTTT.

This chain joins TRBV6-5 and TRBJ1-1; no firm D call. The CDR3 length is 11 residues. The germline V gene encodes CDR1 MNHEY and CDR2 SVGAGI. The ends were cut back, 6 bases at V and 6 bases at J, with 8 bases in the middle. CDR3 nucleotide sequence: TGTGCCAGCAGGTACGGGGCTGAAGCTTTCTTT. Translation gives CASRYGAEAFF.

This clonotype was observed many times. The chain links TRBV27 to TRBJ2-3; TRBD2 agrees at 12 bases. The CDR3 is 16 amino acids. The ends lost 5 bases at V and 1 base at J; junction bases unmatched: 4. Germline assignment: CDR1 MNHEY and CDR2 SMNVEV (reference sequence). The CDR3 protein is CASSPRLAGGTDTQYF. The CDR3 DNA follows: TGTGCCAGCAGTCCCCGACTAGCGGGGGGCACAGATACGCAGTATTTT.

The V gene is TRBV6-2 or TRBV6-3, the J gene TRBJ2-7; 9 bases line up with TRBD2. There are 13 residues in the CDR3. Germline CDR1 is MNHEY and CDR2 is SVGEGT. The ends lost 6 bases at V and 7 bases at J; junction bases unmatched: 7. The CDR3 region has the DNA TGTGCCAGCAGCCGGGGACTAGCTGAAGAGCAGTACGTC. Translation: CASSRGLAEEQYV.

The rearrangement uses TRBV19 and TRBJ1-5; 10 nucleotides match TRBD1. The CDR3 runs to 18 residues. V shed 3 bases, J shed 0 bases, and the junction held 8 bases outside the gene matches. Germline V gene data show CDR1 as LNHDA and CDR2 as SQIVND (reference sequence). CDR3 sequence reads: CASSMWDRGTDSNQPQHF. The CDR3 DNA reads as TGTGCCAGTAGTATGTGGGACAGGGGAACCGATAGCAATCAGCCCCAGCATTTT.

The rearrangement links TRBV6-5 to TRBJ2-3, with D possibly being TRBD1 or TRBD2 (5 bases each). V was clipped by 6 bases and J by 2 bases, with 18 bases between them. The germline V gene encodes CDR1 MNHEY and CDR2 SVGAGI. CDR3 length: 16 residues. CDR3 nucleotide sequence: TGTGCCAGCAGACAGAGGGTCAGGGTCCACACAGATACGCAGTATTTT. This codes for CASRQRVRVHTDTQYF.

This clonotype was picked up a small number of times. CDR3 amino acids: CASSLVTEAFF. Here the CDR3 DNA reads TGTGCCAGCAGCTTAGTCACTGAAGCTTTCTTT. The genes are TRBV7-9 and TRBJ1-1; D is unresolved. Germline CDR1 and CDR2: SEHNR and FQNEAQ (reference sequence). The V end lost 1 base, the J end lost 4 bases, and 1 base lay between the germline ends. This CDR3 spans 11 amino acids.

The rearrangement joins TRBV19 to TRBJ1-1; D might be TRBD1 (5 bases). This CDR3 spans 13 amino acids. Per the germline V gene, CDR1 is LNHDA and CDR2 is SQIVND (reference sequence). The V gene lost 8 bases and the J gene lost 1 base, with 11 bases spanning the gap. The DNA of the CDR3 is TGTGCCAGTCAAGCAGGGCCGAACACTGAAGCTTTCTTT. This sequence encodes CASQAGPNTEAFF.

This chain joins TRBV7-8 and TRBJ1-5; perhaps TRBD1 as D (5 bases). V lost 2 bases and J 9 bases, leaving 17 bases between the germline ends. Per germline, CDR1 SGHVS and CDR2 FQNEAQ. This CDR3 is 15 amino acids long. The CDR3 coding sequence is TGTGCCAGCAGCTTACCATCGGACACCCGAAGGCCCCAGCATTTT. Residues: CASSLPSDTRRPQHF.

The CDR3 protein is CASSQVGGALHGYTF. The CDR3 DNA is TGTGCCAGCAGCCAAGTGGGGGGGGCGCTGCATGGCTACACCTTC. The chain couples TRBV3-1 to TRBJ1-2, with a possible D match to TRBD1 (6 bases). This CDR3 spans 15 amino acids. Germline V gene lookup returns CDR1 LGHDT and CDR2 YNNKEL (reference sequence). V lost 1 base and J 6 bases, leaving 15 bases between the germline ends.

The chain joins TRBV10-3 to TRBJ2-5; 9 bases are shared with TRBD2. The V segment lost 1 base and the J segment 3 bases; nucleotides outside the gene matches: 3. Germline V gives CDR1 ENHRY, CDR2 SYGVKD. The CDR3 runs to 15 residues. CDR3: CAISEFLAGKETQYF. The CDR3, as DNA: TGTGCCATCAGTGAGTTTCTAGCGGGGAAAGAGACCCAGTACTTC.

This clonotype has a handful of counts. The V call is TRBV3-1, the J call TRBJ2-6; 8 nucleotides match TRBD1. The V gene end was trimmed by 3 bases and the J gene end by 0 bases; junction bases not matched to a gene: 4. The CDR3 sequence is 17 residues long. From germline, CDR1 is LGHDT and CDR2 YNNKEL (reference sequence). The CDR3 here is CASSQDRAISGANVLTF. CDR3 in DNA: TGTGCCAGCAGCCAGGACAGGGCGATCTCTGGGGCCAACGTCCTGACTTTC.

The CDR3 loop is CASSLRSRDRRPYEQYF. CDR3 sequence (DNA): TGTGCCAGCAGCTTGAGGAGTCGGGACAGGAGGCCTTACGAGCAGTACTTC. The gene calls are TRBV7-2 and TRBJ2-7; TRBD1 aligns across 8 bases. The CDR3 is made up of 17 amino acids. V dropped 3 bases and J dropped 4; count of bases not matched to a gene: 14. Germline CDR1 is SGHTA and CDR2 is FQGNSA.

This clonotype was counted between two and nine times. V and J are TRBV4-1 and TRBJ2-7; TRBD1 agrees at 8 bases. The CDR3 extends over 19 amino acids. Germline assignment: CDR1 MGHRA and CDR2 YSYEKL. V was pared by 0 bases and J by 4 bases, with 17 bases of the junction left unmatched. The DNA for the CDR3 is TGCGCCAGCAGCCAAGATCCCCAGGGGGCGCAGTATGGTGATTACGAGCAGTACTTC. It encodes CASSQDPQGAQYGDYEQYF.

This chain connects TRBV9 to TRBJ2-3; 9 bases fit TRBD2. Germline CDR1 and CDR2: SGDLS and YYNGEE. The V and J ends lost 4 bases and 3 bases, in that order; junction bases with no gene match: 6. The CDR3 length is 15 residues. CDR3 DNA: TGTGCCAGCAGCTTTCAGCGGGGGGTTACAGATACGCAGTATTTT. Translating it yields CASSFQRGVTDTQYF.

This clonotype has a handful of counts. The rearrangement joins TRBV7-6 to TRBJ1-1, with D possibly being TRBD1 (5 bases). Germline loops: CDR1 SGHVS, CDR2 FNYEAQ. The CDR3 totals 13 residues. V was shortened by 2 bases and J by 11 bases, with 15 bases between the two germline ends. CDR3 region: CASSLIWGGTAFF. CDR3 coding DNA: TGTGCCAGCAGCTTAATCTGGGGGGGTACGGCTTTCTTT.

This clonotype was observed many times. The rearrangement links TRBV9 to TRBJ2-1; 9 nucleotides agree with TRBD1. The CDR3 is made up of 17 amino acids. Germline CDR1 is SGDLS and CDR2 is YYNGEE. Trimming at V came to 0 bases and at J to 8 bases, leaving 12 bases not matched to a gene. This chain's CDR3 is CASSVGVWDRVMDEQFF. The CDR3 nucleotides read TGTGCCAGCAGCGTAGGGGTGTGGGACAGGGTAATGGATGAGCAGTTCTTC.

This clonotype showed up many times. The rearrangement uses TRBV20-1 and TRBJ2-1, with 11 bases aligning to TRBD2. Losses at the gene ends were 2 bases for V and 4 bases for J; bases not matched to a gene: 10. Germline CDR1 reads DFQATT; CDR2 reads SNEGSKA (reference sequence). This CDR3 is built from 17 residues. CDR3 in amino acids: CSARSLAGDPRYNEQFF. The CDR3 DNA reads TGCAGTGCTAGATCACTAGCGGGGGATCCACGTTACAATGAGCAGTTCTTC.

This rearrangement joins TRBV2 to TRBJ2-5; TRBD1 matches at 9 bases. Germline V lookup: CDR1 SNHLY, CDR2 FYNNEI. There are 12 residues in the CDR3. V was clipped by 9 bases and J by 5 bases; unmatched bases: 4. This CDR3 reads CARAGQGETQYF. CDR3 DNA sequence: TGTGCCAGGGCAGGACAGGGGGAGACCCAGTACTTC.